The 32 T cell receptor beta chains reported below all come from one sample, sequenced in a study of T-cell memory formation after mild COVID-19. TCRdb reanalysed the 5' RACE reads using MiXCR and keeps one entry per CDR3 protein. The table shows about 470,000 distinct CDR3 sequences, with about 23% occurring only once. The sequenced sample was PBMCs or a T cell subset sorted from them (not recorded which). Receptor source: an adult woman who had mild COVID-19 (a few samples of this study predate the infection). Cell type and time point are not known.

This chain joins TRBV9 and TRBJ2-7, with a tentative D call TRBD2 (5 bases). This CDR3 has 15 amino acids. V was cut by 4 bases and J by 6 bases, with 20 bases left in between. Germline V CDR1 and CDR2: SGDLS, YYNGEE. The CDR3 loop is CASSRRQEAFGEQYF. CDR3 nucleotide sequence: TGTGCCAGCAGCCGACGGCAGGAGGCCTTCGGCGAGCAGTACTTC.

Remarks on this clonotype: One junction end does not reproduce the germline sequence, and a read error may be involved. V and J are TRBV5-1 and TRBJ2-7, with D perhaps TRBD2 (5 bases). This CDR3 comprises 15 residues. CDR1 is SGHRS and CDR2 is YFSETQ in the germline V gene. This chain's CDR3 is CDSSLGAVSSYEQYF. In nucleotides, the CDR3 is TGCGACAGCAGCTTGGGAGCCGTGAGCTCCTACGAGCAGTACTTC.

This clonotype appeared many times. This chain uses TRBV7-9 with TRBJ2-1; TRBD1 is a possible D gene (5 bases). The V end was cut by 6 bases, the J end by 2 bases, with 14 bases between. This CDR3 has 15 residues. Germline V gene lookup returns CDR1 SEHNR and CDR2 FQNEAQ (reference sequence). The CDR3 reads CASSLGQGPYNEQFF. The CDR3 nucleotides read TGTGCCAGCAGTTTGGGTCAGGGCCCCTACAATGAGCAGTTCTTC.

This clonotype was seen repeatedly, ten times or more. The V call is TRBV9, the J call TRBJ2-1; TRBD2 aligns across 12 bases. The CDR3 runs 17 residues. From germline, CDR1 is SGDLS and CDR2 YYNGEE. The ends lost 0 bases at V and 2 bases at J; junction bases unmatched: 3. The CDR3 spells CASSVGTSGDPYNEQFF. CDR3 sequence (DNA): TGTGCCAGCAGCGTAGGGACTAGCGGGGATCCCTACAATGAGCAGTTCTTC.

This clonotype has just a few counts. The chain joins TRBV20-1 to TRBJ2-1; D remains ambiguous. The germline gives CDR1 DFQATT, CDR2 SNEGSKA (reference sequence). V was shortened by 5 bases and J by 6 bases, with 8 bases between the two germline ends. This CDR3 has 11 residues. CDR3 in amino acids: CSAAPFNEQFF. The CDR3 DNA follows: TGCAGTGCTGCCCCCTTCAATGAGCAGTTCTTC.

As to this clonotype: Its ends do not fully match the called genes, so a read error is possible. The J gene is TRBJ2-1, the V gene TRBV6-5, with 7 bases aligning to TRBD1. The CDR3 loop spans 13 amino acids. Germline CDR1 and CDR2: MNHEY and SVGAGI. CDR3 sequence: CASSYSDRTVKIF. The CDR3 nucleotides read TGTGCCAGCAGTTACTCGGACAGGACAGTCAAAATCTTC.

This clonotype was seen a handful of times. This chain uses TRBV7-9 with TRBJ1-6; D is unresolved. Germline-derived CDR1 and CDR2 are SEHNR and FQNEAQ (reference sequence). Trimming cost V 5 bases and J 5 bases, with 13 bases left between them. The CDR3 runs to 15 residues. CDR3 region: CASSPGVSNNSPLHF. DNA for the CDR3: TGTGCCAGCAGCCCCGGCGTTTCCAATAATTCACCCCTCCACTTT.

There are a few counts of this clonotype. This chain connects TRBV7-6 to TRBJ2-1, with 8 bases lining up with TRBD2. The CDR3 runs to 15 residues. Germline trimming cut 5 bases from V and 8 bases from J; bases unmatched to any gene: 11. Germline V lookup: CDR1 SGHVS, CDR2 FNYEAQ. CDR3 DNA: TGTGCCAGCAGCCCTGGGTTAGCGGGATATCATGAGCAGTTCTTC. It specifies CASSPGLAGYHEQFF.

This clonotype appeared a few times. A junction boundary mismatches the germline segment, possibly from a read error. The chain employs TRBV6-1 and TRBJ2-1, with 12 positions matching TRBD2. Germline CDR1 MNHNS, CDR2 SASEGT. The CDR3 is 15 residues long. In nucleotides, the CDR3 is TGTGCCAGCAGTGGTCCGGGACTAGCGGGTTTTGAGCGGATCTTC. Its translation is CASSGPGLAGFERIF.

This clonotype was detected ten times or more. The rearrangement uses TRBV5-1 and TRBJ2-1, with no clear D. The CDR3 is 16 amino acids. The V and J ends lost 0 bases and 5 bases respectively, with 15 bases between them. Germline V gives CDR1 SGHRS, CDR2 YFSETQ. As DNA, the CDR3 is TGCGCCAGCAGCTTGGGCGTCATGGGTGGGAACAATGAGCAGTTCTTC. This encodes CASSLGVMGGNNEQFF.

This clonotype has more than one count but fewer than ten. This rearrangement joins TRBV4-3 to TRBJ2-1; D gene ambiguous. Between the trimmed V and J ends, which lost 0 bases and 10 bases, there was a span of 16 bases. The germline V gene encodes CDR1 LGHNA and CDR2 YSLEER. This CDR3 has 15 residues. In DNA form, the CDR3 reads TGCGCCAGCAGCCAAGATGGTTATGGGTATGCGGAGCAGTTCTTC. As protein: CASSQDGYGYAEQFF.

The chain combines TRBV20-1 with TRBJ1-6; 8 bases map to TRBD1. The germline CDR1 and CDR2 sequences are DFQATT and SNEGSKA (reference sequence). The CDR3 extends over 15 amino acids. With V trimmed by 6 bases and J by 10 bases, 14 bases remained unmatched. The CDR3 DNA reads TGCAGTGCCTTGAGATTGGACAGGGAACTCTCACCCCTCCACTTT. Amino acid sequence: CSALRLDRELSPLHF.

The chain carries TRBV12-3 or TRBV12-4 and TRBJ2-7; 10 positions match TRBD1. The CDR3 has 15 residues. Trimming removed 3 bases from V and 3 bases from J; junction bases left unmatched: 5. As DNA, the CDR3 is TGTGCCAGCAGTTTCGGGACAGGGGTTTACTACGAGCAGTACTTC. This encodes CASSFGTGVYYEQYF.

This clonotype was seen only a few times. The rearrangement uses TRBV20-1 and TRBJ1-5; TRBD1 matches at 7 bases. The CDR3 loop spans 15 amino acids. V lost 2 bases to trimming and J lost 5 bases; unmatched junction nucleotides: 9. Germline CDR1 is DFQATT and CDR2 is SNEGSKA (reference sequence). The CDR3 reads CSARLQGGRDQPQHF. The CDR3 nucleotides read TGCAGTGCTAGACTTCAGGGGGGGAGGGATCAGCCCCAGCATTTT.

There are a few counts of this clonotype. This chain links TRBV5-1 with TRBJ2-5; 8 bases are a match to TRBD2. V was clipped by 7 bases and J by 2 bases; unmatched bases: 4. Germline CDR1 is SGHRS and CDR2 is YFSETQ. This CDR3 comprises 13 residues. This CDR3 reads CASAAGGQETQYF. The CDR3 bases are TGCGCCAGCGCTGCGGGGGGACAAGAGACCCAGTACTTC.

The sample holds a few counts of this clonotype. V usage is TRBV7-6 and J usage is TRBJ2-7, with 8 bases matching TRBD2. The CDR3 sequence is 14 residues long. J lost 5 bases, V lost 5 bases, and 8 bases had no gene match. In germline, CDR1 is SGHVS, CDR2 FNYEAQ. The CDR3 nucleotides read TGTGCCAGCAGCCCTCGGCGGGGGGACGACGAGCAGTACTTC. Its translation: CASSPRRGDDEQYF.

CDR3 nucleotides: TGCGCCAGCAGCCAGCCGACAGGGATTGACTATGGCTACACCTTC. This encodes CASSQPTGIDYGYTF. The rearrangement links TRBV4-1 to TRBJ1-2, with 7 bases that match TRBD1. The V gene's germline CDR1 is MGHRA and CDR2 YSYEKL. The CDR3 consists of 15 residues. V lost 3 bases and J lost 3; bases outside the gene matches: 7.

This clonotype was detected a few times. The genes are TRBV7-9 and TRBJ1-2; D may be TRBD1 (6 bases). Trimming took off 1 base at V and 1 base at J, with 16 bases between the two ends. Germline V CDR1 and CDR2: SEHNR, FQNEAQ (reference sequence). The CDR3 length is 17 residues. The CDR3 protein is CASSLGDMHGDNYGYTF. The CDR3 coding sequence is TGTGCCAGCAGCTTAGGGGACATGCATGGCGATAACTATGGCTACACCTTC.

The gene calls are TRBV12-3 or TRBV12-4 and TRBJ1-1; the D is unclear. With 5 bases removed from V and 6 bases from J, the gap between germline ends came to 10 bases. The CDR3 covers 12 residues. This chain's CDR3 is CASSSLAAEAFF. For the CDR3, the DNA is TGTGCCAGCAGTAGCTTGGCCGCTGAAGCTTTCTTT.

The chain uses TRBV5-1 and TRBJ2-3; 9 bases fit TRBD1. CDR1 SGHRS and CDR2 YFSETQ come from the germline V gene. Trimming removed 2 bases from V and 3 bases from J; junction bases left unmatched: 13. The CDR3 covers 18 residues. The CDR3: CASSLYGRGQGRTDTQYF. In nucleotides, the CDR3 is TGCGCCAGCAGCTTATATGGCCGGGGACAGGGCAGAACAGATACGCAGTATTTT.

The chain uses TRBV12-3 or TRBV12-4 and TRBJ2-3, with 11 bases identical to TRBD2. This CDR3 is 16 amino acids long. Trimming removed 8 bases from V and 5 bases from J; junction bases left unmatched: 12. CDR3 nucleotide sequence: TGTGCCAGCGGAAAACTAGCGGGGGATTCGAAAGATACGCAGTATTTT. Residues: CASGKLAGDSKDTQYF.

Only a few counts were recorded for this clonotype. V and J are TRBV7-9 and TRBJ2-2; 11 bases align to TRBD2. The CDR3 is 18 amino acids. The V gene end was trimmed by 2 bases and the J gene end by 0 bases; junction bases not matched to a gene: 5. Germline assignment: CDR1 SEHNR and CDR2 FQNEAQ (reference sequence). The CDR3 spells CASSLTSGRQANTGELFF. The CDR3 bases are TGTGCCAGCAGCTTAACTAGCGGGAGACAAGCGAACACCGGGGAGCTGTTTTTT.

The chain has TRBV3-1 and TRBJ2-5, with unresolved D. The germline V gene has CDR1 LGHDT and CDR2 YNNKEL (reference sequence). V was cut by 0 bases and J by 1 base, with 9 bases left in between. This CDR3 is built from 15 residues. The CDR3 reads CASSQDRVPQETQYF. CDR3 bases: TGTGCCAGCAGCCAAGACCGGGTGCCCCAAGAGACCCAGTACTTC.

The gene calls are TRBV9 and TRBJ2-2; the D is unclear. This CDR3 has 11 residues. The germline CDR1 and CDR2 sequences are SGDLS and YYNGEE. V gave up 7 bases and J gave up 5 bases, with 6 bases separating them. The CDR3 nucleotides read TGTGCCAGCGCAGGTACCGGGGAGCTGTTTTTT. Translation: CASAGTGELFF.

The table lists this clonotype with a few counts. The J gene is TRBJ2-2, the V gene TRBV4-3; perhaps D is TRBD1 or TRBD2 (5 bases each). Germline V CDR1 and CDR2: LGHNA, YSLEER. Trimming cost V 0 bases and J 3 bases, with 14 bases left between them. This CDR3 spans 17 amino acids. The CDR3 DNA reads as TGCGCCAGCAGCCAAGATGCTTGGGAGACAGACACCGGGGAGCTGTTTTTT. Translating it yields CASSQDAWETDTGELFF.

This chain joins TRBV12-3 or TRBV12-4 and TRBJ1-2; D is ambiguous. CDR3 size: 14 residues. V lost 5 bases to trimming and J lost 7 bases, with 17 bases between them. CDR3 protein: CASSPQSGVAGYTF. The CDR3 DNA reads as TGTGCCAGCAGTCCCCAGAGTGGGGTGGCTGGCTACACCTTC.

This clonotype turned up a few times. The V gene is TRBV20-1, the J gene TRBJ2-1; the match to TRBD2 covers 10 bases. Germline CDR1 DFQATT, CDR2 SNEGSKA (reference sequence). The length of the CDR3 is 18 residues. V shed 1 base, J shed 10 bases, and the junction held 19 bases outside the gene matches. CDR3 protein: CSARGSGGGAGGPGEQFF. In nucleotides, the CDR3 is TGCAGTGCTAGAGGCTCTGGGGGAGGAGCGGGAGGGCCAGGAGAGCAGTTCTTC.

The CDR3 coding sequence is TGTGCCAGCAGCTTCCCGGGGGGCGGGAGTCGGGACATTCAGTACTTC. Amino acids: CASSFPGGGSRDIQYF. V and J are TRBV9 and TRBJ2-4, with TRBD2 as a possible D gene (7 bases). The CDR3 contains 16 residues. CDR1 SGDLS and CDR2 YYNGEE come from the germline V gene. Trimming left V 4 bases short and J 8 bases short, with 22 bases between.

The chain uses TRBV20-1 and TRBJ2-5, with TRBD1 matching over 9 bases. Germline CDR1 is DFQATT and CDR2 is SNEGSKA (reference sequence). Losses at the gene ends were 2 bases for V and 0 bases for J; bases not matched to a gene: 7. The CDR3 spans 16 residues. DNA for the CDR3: TGCAGTGCTAGAACGGACAGGGGCCTGTACCAAGAGACCCAGTACTTC. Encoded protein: CSARTDRGLYQETQYF.

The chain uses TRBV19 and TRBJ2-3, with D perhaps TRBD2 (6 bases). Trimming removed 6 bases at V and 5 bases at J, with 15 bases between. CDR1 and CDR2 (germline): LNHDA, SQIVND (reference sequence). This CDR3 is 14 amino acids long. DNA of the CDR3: TGTGCCAGTAGGTTGGCGGGGAGTGGAGATACGCAGTATTTT. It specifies CASRLAGSGDTQYF.

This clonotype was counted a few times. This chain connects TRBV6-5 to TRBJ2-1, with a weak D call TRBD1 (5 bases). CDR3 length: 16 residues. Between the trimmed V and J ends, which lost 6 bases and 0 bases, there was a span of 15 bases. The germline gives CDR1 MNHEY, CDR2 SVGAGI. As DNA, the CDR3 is TGTGCCAGCAGCCCTGAAGGGGTCCACTCCTACAATGAGCAGTTCTTC. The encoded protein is CASSPEGVHSYNEQFF.

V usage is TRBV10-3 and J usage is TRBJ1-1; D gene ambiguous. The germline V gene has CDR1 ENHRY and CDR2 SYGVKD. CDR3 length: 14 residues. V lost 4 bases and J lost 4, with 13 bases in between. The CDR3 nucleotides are TGTGCCATCAGTGCGGGGTCCTCGGGCACTGAAGCTTTCTTT. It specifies CAISAGSSGTEAFF.